This passage covers 30 T cell receptor beta chains from one sample sequenced in a study of T cell repertoires in cytomegalovirus infection. TCRdb analysed the reads with MiXCR anew, one entry per CDR3 protein. There are about 890,000 distinct CDR3 sequences in the sample; approximately 32% occur only once, and about an eighth lies in the top ten. For these receptors, no antigen is known. The starting material was cultured CD8+ T cells from PBMCs, obtained from culture after CMV antigen stimulation. The receptors here all came from a human donor in good health (CMV status not recorded). Some clones in this sample may be carry-over from other donors' samples.

The count of this clonotype is one. Being one base from a much bigger clone, this may be a read error. The CDR3 coding sequence is TGTGCCAGCAGTTACTCTGAGGACAGGAACTATGACTACACCTTC. Translating it yields CASSYSEDRNYDYTF. The chain employs TRBV6-2 or TRBV6-3 and TRBJ1-2; 7 bases fit TRBD1. The CDR3 runs 15 residues. CDR1 MNHEY and CDR2 SVGEGT come from the germline V gene.

In its sample, this clonotype was seen a few times. CDR3 nucleotides: TGTGCCAGCAGCCTAATCCCGGGACAGGGGGCTGCCGGGGAGCTGTTTTTT. This encodes CASSLIPGQGAAGELFF. The chain combines TRBV7-9 with TRBJ2-2; 12 nucleotides match TRBD1. V lost 5 bases, J lost 6 bases, and 10 bases stayed unmatched. Germline lookup yields CDR1 SEHNR and CDR2 FQNEAQ (reference sequence). CDR3 length: 17 amino acids.

The chain combines TRBV19 with TRBJ2-3; perhaps D is TRBD1 or TRBD2 (6 bases each). The CDR3 has 12 residues. Trimming pared 7 bases from V and 4 bases from J, leaving 9 bases between. From germline, CDR1 is LNHDA and CDR2 SQIVND (reference sequence). The CDR3 region has the DNA TGTGCCAGTATCGGGGGCCCAGATACGCAGTATTTT. As protein: CASIGGPDTQYF.

The chain joins TRBV11-2 to TRBJ2-7; 10 bases align to TRBD1. The junction had 5 bases not matched to a gene; V was cut back by 8 bases and J by 1 base. The CDR3 length is 14 residues. Germline values: CDR1 SGHAT, CDR2 FQNNGV. The DNA of the CDR3 is TGTGCCAGCGCCGGGACAGGGGTTTCCTACGAGCAGTACGTC. Protein product: CASAGTGVSYEQYV.

The J gene is TRBJ2-1, the V gene TRBV5-6; TRBD2 matches 8 bases. CDR3 length: 15 amino acids. The germline CDR1 and CDR2 sequences are SGHDT and YYEEEE. V dropped 3 bases and J dropped 8; count of bases not matched to a gene: 10. The CDR3 protein is CASSSGGGWRDEQFF. The DNA of the CDR3 is TGTGCCAGCAGCTCGGGAGGGGGTTGGCGCGATGAGCAGTTCTTC. The entire variable domain, with the rest obtained from reference TRBV5-6 and TRBJ2-1, is as follows: DAGVTQSPTHLIKTRGQQVTLRCSPKSGHDTVSWYQQALGQGPQFIFQYYEEEERQRGNFPDRFSGHQFPNYSSELNVNALLLGDSALYLCASSSGGGWRDEQFFGPGTRLTVL.

The rearrangement joins TRBV20-1 to TRBJ2-7; D call uncertain. Trimming left V 5 bases short and J 3 bases short, with 11 bases between. The CDR3 length is 12 residues. CDR1 DFQATT and CDR2 SNEGSKA come from the germline V gene (reference sequence). The DNA for the CDR3 is TGCAGTGCTCCCCTCGGTGGCTACGAGCAGTACTTC. Translating it yields CSAPLGGYEQYF.

This clonotype has a handful of counts. The gene calls are TRBV6-8 and TRBJ2-5, with a tentative D call TRBD1 (6 bases). V lost 10 bases, J lost 1 base, and 16 bases lay in between. CDR1 is MNHGY and CDR2 is SAAAGT in the germline V gene. This CDR3 contains 14 residues. The DNA of the CDR3 is TGTGCCACCCAACAGGGAATGGGCCAAGAGACCCAGTACTTC. Amino acids: CATQQGMGQETQYF.

The rearrangement joins TRBV7-6 to TRBJ2-5; 8 bases match TRBD1. Trimming took 4 bases from V and 5 from J; bases not matched to a gene: 9. The CDR3 totals 15 residues. CDR1 and CDR2 from the germline V gene are SGHVS and FNYEAQ. The CDR3 DNA is TGTGCCAGCAGCTATGTCCCGGGACAGGCGGAGACCCAGTACTTC. It translates to CASSYVPGQAETQYF.

This clonotype was recorded only once. This chain connects TRBV4-1 to TRBJ2-1, with D perhaps matching TRBD1 (6 bases). With 0 bases removed from V and 8 bases from J, the gap between germline ends came to 17 bases. In germline, CDR1 is MGHRA, CDR2 YSYEKL. The CDR3 loop spans 16 amino acids. DNA of the CDR3: TGCGCCAGCAGCCAAGATAGTAGGGGGTCGAGGGATGAGCAGTTCTTC. This translates into CASSQDSRGSRDEQFF.

This clonotype came up many times. The chain recombines TRBV7-8 with TRBJ2-1; 11 nucleotides line up with TRBD1. Per germline, CDR1 SGHVS and CDR2 FQNEAQ. The CDR3 covers 14 residues. Losses at the gene ends were 3 bases for V and 7 bases for J; bases not matched to a gene: 2. CDR3 nucleotides: TGTGCCAGCAGCTTGGACAGGGGGCGAAATGAGCAGTTCTTC. The encoded protein is CASSLDRGRNEQFF. The variable domain in full, with the rest retrieved from reference TRBV7-8 and TRBJ2-1, is GAGVSQSPRYKVAKRGQDVALRCDPISGHVSLFWYQQALGQGPEFLTYFQNEAQLDKSGLPSDRFFAERPEGSVSTLKIQRTQQEDSAVYLCASSLDRGRNEQFFGPGTRLTVL.

V usage is TRBV19 and J usage is TRBJ2-2, with TRBD2 matching over 12 bases. Looked up from germline, CDR1 is LNHDA and CDR2 is SQIVND (reference sequence). Germline trimming cut 5 bases from V and 1 base from J; bases unmatched to any gene: 5. The CDR3 extends over 17 amino acids. The CDR3 loop is CASSARLAGVNTGELFF. The CDR3 nucleotides read TGTGCCAGTAGTGCCCGACTAGCGGGGGTGAACACCGGGGAGCTGTTTTTT.

Worth noting for this clonotype: The junction departs from the called germline gene at one end, perhaps through a read error. This chain uses TRBV4-1 with TRBJ2-1; D is ambiguous. Germline CDR1 and CDR2: MGHRA and YSYEKL. The CDR3 consists of 15 residues. The CDR3 DNA reads TGTGCCAGCAGCCAAGATAGTAACTCCTACAATGAGCAGTTCTTC. Translating it yields CASSQDSNSYNEQFF.

Concerning this clonotype itself: The junction differs from germline at one of its ends, possibly a read error. The CDR3 bases are TGTGTCAGCAGGATCATACCCTATGGCTACACCTTC. Translation: CVSRIIPYGYTF. The chain carries TRBV6-1 and TRBJ1-2; D is undetermined. There are 12 residues in the CDR3. Germline values: CDR1 MNHNS, CDR2 SASEGT.

The V gene is TRBV29-1, the J gene TRBJ2-7; maybe TRBD1 (6 bases). This CDR3 has 16 residues. CDR1 and CDR2 (germline): SQVTM, ANQGSEA. Trimming left V 5 bases short and J 5 bases short, with 25 bases between. This CDR3 is CSVQAPRQASMDEQYF. CDR3 nucleotide sequence: TGCAGCGTTCAAGCACCCAGACAGGCGTCTATGGACGAGCAGTACTTC.

This clonotype was found many times. The J gene is TRBJ2-1, the V gene TRBV6-1, with TRBD2 matching over 9 bases. This CDR3 contains 16 residues. Germline V gives CDR1 MNHNS, CDR2 SASEGT. V was clipped by 6 bases and J by 2 bases; unmatched bases: 8. CDR3 protein: CASSWRGGGPYNEQFF. CDR3 coding DNA: TGTGCCAGCAGCTGGCGGGGGGGCGGACCCTACAATGAGCAGTTCTTC.

V and J are TRBV4-1 and TRBJ2-1, with D possibly matching TRBD2 (6 bases). The V and J ends lost 7 bases and 9 bases respectively, with 10 bases between them. The germline gives CDR1 MGHRA, CDR2 YSYEKL. CDR3 length: 11 amino acids. For the CDR3, the DNA is TGCGCCAGCACCGGAGGGAGTGAGCAGTTCTTC. Its protein is CASTGGSEQFF.

This clonotype was counted only a few times. V usage is TRBV5-6 and J usage is TRBJ2-7; D unresolved. V gave up 3 bases and J gave up 4 bases, with 8 bases separating them. The CDR3 has 12 amino acids. CDR1 and CDR2 (germline): SGHDT, YYEEEE. CDR3 sequence reads: CASSSDGYEQYV. CDR3 nucleotides: TGTGCCAGCAGCTCGGACGGATACGAGCAGTACGTC.

V is TRBV7-9 and J is TRBJ2-1, with TRBD2 identical over 9 bases. The J segment lost 7 bases and the V segment lost 0 bases, leaving 10 bases of the junction unmatched. Germline CDR1 and CDR2: SEHNR and FQNEAQ (reference sequence). This CDR3 spans 17 amino acids. Here the CDR3 reads CASSLAASGVLLNEQFF. DNA for the CDR3: TGTGCCAGCAGCTTAGCGGCTAGCGGGGTACTTTTGAATGAGCAGTTCTTC. The full variable domain, in which reference TRBV7-9 and TRBJ2-1 provide the parts outside the CDR3, is DTGVSQNPRHKITKRGQNVTFRCDPISEHNRLYWYRQTLGQGPEFLTYFQNEAQLEKSRLLSDRFSAERPKGSFSTLEIQRTEQGDSAMYLCASSLAASGVLLNEQFFGPGTRLTVL.

This chain joins TRBV19 and TRBJ1-1; D uncertain. The CDR3 totals 14 residues. Trimming removed 8 bases at V and 1 base at J, with 14 bases between. CDR1 is LNHDA, CDR2 SQIVND, per germline (reference sequence). CDR3: CASRLTPSNTEAFF. CDR3 nucleotides: TGTGCCAGTCGATTGACACCGTCGAACACTGAAGCTTTCTTT.

This clonotype was counted a single time. The junction does not match germline at one end; this may be a read error. This rearrangement joins TRBV15 to TRBJ2-7; 8 bases map to TRBD2. The germline gives CDR1 LNHNV, CDR2 YYDKDF (reference sequence). The CDR3 length is 11 residues. CDR3 DNA sequence: TGTGCCTCGGGAGGGCCCTACGATCAGTACTTC. Its protein product is CASGGPYDQYF.

This clonotype has more than one count but fewer than ten. This rearrangement joins TRBV7-9 to TRBJ1-2; 9 nucleotides line up with TRBD1. V was clipped by 1 base and J by 7 bases; unmatched bases: 1. CDR1 is SEHNR, CDR2 FQNEAQ, per germline (reference sequence). CDR3 length equals 13 residues. CDR3 in DNA: TGTGCCAGCAGCTTAGAGACAGGGGGTGGCTACACCTTC. Translated, it gives CASSLETGGGYTF.

This clonotype was observed a handful of times. The V and J genes are TRBV7-6 and TRBJ1-5; no firm D call. The CDR3 covers 15 residues. Germline V gene data show CDR1 as SGHVS and CDR2 as FNYEAQ. V was pared by 4 bases and J by 2 bases, with 12 bases between. The CDR3 region is CASSWDAGGNQPQHF. The CDR3 DNA is TGTGCCAGCAGCTGGGATGCGGGTGGCAATCAGCCCCAGCATTTT.

This clonotype occurred a few times. V gene TRBV27 combines with J gene TRBJ2-1, with 7 bases identical to TRBD1. Germline CDR1 MNHEY, CDR2 SMNVEV (reference sequence). The junction had 1 base not matched to a gene; V was cut back by 1 base and J by 4 bases. CDR3 length: 14 residues. The CDR3 nucleotides read TGTGCCAGCAGTTTATTGGGACAGTACAATGAGCAGTTCTTC. Translating it yields CASSLLGQYNEQFF.

This clonotype came up a few times. The gene calls are TRBV7-9 and TRBJ1-4; D gene ambiguous. CDR3 length equals 13 residues. Germline V gene data show CDR1 as SEHNR and CDR2 as FQNEAQ (reference sequence). V shed 4 bases and J shed 8 bases, with 11 bases lying between them. This CDR3 is CASSSDPSEKLFF. DNA for the CDR3: TGTGCCAGCAGCTCCGACCCTTCGGAAAAACTGTTTTTT.

This CDR3 reads CASTTWQEAFF. The CDR3 DNA follows: TGTGCCAGCACCACCTGGCAGGAAGCTTTCTTT. The chain has TRBV2 and TRBJ1-1; D unresolved. Germline lookup yields CDR1 SNHLY and CDR2 FYNNEI. Trimming removed 7 bases from V and 8 bases from J, with 11 bases in between. This CDR3 has 11 amino acids. Full variable domain (missing parts from reference TRBV2 and TRBJ1-1): EPEVTQTPSHQVTQMGQEVILRCVPISNHLYFYWYRQILGQKVEFLVSFYNNEISEKSEIFDDQFSVERPDGSNFTLKIRSTKLEDSAMYFCASTTWQEAFFGQGTRLTVV.

V and J are TRBV10-3 and TRBJ2-1; D remains ambiguous. The CDR3 loop spans 13 amino acids. Deletions cut 4 bases from V and 7 bases from J, with 11 bases between. Germline CDR1 and CDR2: ENHRY and SYGVKD. CDR3 nucleotides: TGTGCCATCAGTGTCACCAGGCGGAATGAGCAGTTCTTC. This codes for CAISVTRRNEQFF.

The table lists this clonotype with a few counts. Here the CDR3 reads CASTLNVAGGPWTGELFF. In DNA, the CDR3 is TGTGCCAGCACTTTAAACGTAGCGGGGGGGCCTTGGACCGGGGAGCTGTTTTTT. V usage is TRBV6-1 and J usage is TRBJ2-2; 11 nucleotides align to TRBD2. V lost 7 bases, J lost 5 bases, and 15 bases stayed unmatched. CDR1 and CDR2 (germline): MNHNS, SASEGT. This CDR3 has 18 amino acids.

This clonotype was seen at least ten times. The chain recombines TRBV6-2 or TRBV6-3 with TRBJ2-1, with 8 bases lining up with TRBD1. There are 14 residues in the CDR3. CDR1 and CDR2 (germline): MNHEY, SVGEGT. V shed 5 bases, J shed 4 bases, and the junction held 4 bases outside the gene matches. CDR3 region: CASSMRQGYNEQFF. CDR3 in DNA: TGTGCCAGCAGTATGAGACAGGGGTACAATGAGCAGTTCTTC.

This clonotype was seen only a few times. The chain joins TRBV12-3 or TRBV12-4 to TRBJ2-2; 9 bases are a match to TRBD1. The CDR3 length is 15 residues. The trim removed 5 bases at V and 6 bases at J, leaving 7 bases unmatched. As DNA, the CDR3 is TGTGCCAGCAGTCTACCGGGACAGGGCCCCGGGGAGCTGTTTTTT. Translated: CASSLPGQGPGELFF.

This chain connects TRBV20-1 to TRBJ2-2; the match to TRBD1 covers 8 bases. V shed 6 bases and J 4 bases; nucleotides not matched to a gene: 10. The germline V gene encodes CDR1 DFQATT and CDR2 SNEGSKA (reference sequence). The CDR3 is 15 residues long. CDR3 bases: TGCAGTGCGCGCCCGACAGGGGTGGGCACCGGGGAGCTGTTTTTT. Protein sequence: CSARPTGVGTGELFF.